A single sample is the source of the 14 T cell receptor beta chains below, sequenced in a study of lymphopenia after photon versus proton radiotherapy. The table came from immunoSEQ multiplex PCR; TCRdb's copy has only in-frame clones and leaves some out. The data hold tens of thousands of clones, with around 87% observed a single time. This specimen consisted of peripheral blood, obtained from a patient treated with proton-based radiotherapy. These receptor sequences come from a man older than 75 with esophageal cancer.

The V call is TRBV19, the J call TRBJ1-1; 7 bases agree with TRBD1. The ends lost 3 bases at V and 3 bases at J; junction bases unmatched: 4. The CDR3 length is 14 residues. Germline V lookup: CDR1 LNHDA, CDR2 SQIVND (reference sequence). CDR3 nucleotide sequence: TGTGCCAGTAGTATGAGAACAGGGGACACTGAAGCTTTCTTT. Translating gives CASSMRTGDTEAFF.

A remark on this clone: One end of the junction is discordant with germline, which a read error may explain. The J gene is TRBJ2-3, the V gene TRBV10-1; D may correspond to TRBD1 or TRBD2 (6 bases each). This CDR3 is built from 12 residues. Germline lookup yields CDR1 WNHNN and CDR2 SYGVQD (reference sequence). The CDR3 DNA sequence: TGCGCCAGCAATGAGGGGGGAGATACGCAGTATTTT. This gives the protein CASNEGGDTQYF.

DNA for the CDR3: TGTGCCAGTAGTATCTCGAGAGATACGCAGTATTTT. Its translation: CASSISRDTQYF. This rearrangement joins TRBV19 to TRBJ2-3; D gene uncertain. The germline V and J ends were trimmed by 3 bases and 5 bases, with 6 bases remaining between them. Germline assignment: CDR1 LNHDA and CDR2 SQIVND (reference sequence). This CDR3 spans 12 amino acids.

A few counts support this clone. The chain joins TRBV7-2 to TRBJ2-7, with D possibly being TRBD2 (6 bases). The CDR3 is made up of 12 amino acids. Trimming removed 5 bases from V and 6 bases from J, with 11 bases in between. Germline V lookup: CDR1 SGHTA, CDR2 FQGNSA. CDR3 DNA: TGTGCCAGCAGCCGTTACGGGGGCGAGCAGTACTTC. Translating gives CASSRYGGEQYF.

This chain connects TRBV19 to TRBJ1-2; perhaps TRBD1 as D (6 bases). CDR3 size: 14 residues. Germline loops: CDR1 LNHDA, CDR2 SQIVND (reference sequence). Trimming shortened V by 1 base and J by 4 bases, and 10 bases separated the two germline ends. Written as DNA, the CDR3 is TGTGCCAGTAGTATAGTTGGGGGCGCCTATGGCTACACCTTC. It encodes CASSIVGGAYGYTF.

The chain has TRBV6-6 and TRBJ2-3; no clear D gene. This CDR3 is built from 14 residues. The ends were cut back, 3 bases at V and 2 bases at J, with 9 bases in the middle. Germline CDR1 is MNHNY and CDR2 is SVGAGI (reference sequence). CDR3 in amino acids: CASSYRHTTDTQYF. The CDR3 region has the DNA TGTGCCAGCAGTTATCGACACACCACAGATACGCAGTATTTT.

The V and J genes are TRBV6-5 and TRBJ1-6, with a possible D match to TRBD1 (6 bases). Trimming removed 5 bases at V and 7 bases at J, with 12 bases between. The germline V gene encodes CDR1 MNHEY and CDR2 SVGAGI. The CDR3 contains 14 residues. For the CDR3, the DNA is TGTGCCAGCAGTCCGACAGGAGACAATTCACCCCTCCACTTT. Translating it yields CASSPTGDNSPLHF.

This clone was observed a few times. The rearrangement uses TRBV5-1 and TRBJ1-6, with a weak D call TRBD1 (5 bases). The CDR3 is 14 residues long. V shed 4 bases and J shed 9 bases, with 14 bases lying between them. Looked up from germline, CDR1 is SGHRS and CDR2 is YFSETQ. The CDR3 spells CASSPRAQGSPLHF. CDR3 coding DNA: TGCGCCAGCAGCCCCAGGGCGCAAGGTTCACCCCTCCACTTT.

The V gene is TRBV27, the J gene TRBJ1-2; D remains ambiguous. This CDR3 region has 15 residues. Trimming stripped 4 bases from V and 0 bases from J, with 12 bases between. Per the germline V gene, CDR1 is MNHEY and CDR2 is SMNVEV (reference sequence). As DNA, the CDR3 is TGTGCCAGCAGTTCACAAAACCCCTCTAACTATGGCTACACCTTC. As protein: CASSSQNPSNYGYTF.

The rearrangement links TRBV19 to TRBJ1-2; D remains unclear. Per germline, CDR1 LNHDA and CDR2 SQIVND (reference sequence). The CDR3 is made up of 12 amino acids. V lost 3 bases to trimming and J lost 3 bases, with 5 bases between them. In nucleotides, the CDR3 is TGTGCCAGTAGTATTAGTGACTATGGCTACACCTTC. This codes for CASSISDYGYTF. Full variable domain (outside the CDR3, taken from reference TRBV19 and TRBJ1-2): DGGITQSPKYLFRKEGQNVTLSCEQNLNHDAMYWYRQDPGQGLRLIYYSQIVNDFQKGDIAEGYSVSREKKESFPLTVTSAQKNPTAFYLCASSISDYGYTFGSGTRLTVV.

In this sample, this clone turned up once. This chain uses TRBV23-1 with TRBJ1-5; 12 bases align to TRBD1. TRBV23-1 is sorted into the ORF group, with uncertain function. This CDR3 comprises 20 residues. J lost 5 bases, V lost 3 bases, and 17 bases had no gene match. CDR3 region: CASSHSWDRGRDDVDQPQHF. CDR3 in DNA: TGCGCCAGCAGTCATTCCTGGGACAGGGGGCGAGATGATGTGGATCAGCCCCAGCATTTT.

Details on this clone: At one end, the junction sequence differs from germline, possibly due to a read error. The chain employs TRBV7-6 and TRBJ2-7, with 8 positions matching TRBD2. The CDR3 has 12 residues. Germline assignment: CDR1 SGHVS and CDR2 FNYEAQ. The CDR3 protein is CASSRPGGASLF. CDR3 DNA sequence: TGTGCCAGCAGCAGGCCCGGGGGGGCCTCTCTCTTC.

The gene calls are TRBV28 and TRBJ2-5, with TRBD2 matching 7 bases. The CDR3 is 13 amino acids. V lost 5 bases, J lost 0 bases, and 0 bases stayed unmatched. Germline V CDR1 and CDR2: MDHEN, SYDVKM. CDR3 amino acids: CASSRGDQETQYF. The DNA for the CDR3 is TGTGCCAGCAGTCGGGGGGACCAAGAGACCCAGTACTTC.

The rearrangement uses TRBV5-1 and TRBJ1-2; D gene unclear. The CDR3 covers 13 residues. Germline assignment: CDR1 SGHRS and CDR2 YFSETQ. Trimming took off 0 bases at V and 10 bases at J, with 13 bases between the two ends. CDR3 bases: TGCGCCAGCAGCTTGGAGGCTCAGGTGGACTACACCTTC. This sequence encodes CASSLEAQVDYTF. The whole variable domain, remainder taken from reference TRBV5-1 and TRBJ1-2, is KAGVTQTPRYLIKTRGQQVTLSCSPISGHRSVSWYQQTPGQGLQFLFEYFSETQRNKGNFPGRFSGRQFSNSRSEMNVSTLELGDSALYLCASSLEAQVDYTFGSGTRLTVV.